Below, 21 T cell receptor delta chains from the same sample are listed, as sequenced in a study of gamma-delta T cells after stem cell transplantation. TCRdb re-called the RT-PCR reads using CATT. The data contain 12,000 or so delta-chain clones, 1% to 1.5% of them seen just once; the ten biggest clones take up about a tenth. The sequenced material came from gamma-delta T cells. The origin of the receptors is a human donor. It is not recorded whose cells these are; they may come from a transplant donor.

Turning to this clone: A far more abundant clone sits one base away, making this likely a read error. The chain uses TRDV2 and TRDJ3; 8 bases are a match to TRDD3. CDR3 length equals 23 residues. Germline values: CDR1 GEAIGNYY, CDR2 EKD. The chain's CDR3 is CACGTVNLPLGGLSSWDTRQMFF. CDR3 DNA: TGTGCCTGTGGCACCGTAAACTTGCCACTGGGGGGACTTAGCTCCTGGGACACCCGACAGATGTTTTTC.

This clone came up a few times. Since a much larger clone is just one base distant, this may be a read error. The chain is built from TRDV2 and TRDJ3; D perhaps matches TRDD3 (5 bases). The CDR3 is made up of 17 amino acids. CDR1 and CDR2 (germline): GEAIGNYY, EKD. CDR3 in DNA: TGTGCCTGTGGCACCGTCCGGGGAACCTGGGACACCCGACAGATGTTTTTC. It codes for CACGTVRGTWDTRQMFF.

The table lists this clone with a few counts. Different DNA sequences within this sample yield the same CDR3. V is TRDV2 and J is TRDJ1; TRDD3 matches 11 bases. Trimming cost V 3 bases and J 2 bases; bases outside gene matches: 13. The CDR3 runs to 18 residues. Germline lookup yields CDR1 GEAIGNYY and CDR2 EKD. The CDR3 region is CACDPLLGDTLKTDKLIF. CDR3 DNA sequence: TGTGCCTGTGACCCGCTTCTGGGGGATACCTTGAAGACCGATAAACTCATCTTT.

This clone was seen at least ten times. The rearrangement uses TRDV2 and TRDJ1; 7 bases align to TRDD3. V was clipped by 0 bases and J by 0 bases; unmatched bases: 12. The CDR3 runs 18 residues. CDR1 is GEAIGNYY, CDR2 EKD, per germline. CDR3 protein: CACDTIRGYLGDTDKLIF. The CDR3 DNA is TGTGCCTGTGACACCATCAGGGGCTACCTGGGGGACACCGATAAACTCATCTTT.

This clone qualifies as medium-sized. Other DNA sequences in the same sample also yield this CDR3. This chain uses TRDV2 with TRDJ1; 8 bases line up with TRDD3. The germline gives CDR1 GEAIGNYY, CDR2 EKD. The CDR3 runs 17 residues. The V gene end was trimmed by 3 bases and the J gene end by 0 bases; junction bases not matched to a gene: 11. DNA for the CDR3: TGTGCCTGTGACCCGACTGGGGGGCGTCGGTACACCGATAAACTCATCTTT. Its translation: CACDPTGGRRYTDKLIF.

This clone was recorded at least ten times. This chain joins TRDV2 and TRDJ1; the match to TRDD3 covers 7 bases. Germline V lookup: CDR1 GEAIGNYY, CDR2 EKD. The V gene end was trimmed by 0 bases and the J gene end by 0 bases; junction bases not matched to a gene: 12. The CDR3 sequence is 18 residues long. In nucleotides, the CDR3 is TGTGCCTGTGACACCGTGGCTGGGGGCTCCGGGGACACCGATAAACTCATCTTT. Protein product: CACDTVAGGSGDTDKLIF.

This clone has a handful of counts. This chain connects TRDV2 to TRDJ1, with 8 bases identical to TRDD3. Germline assignment: CDR1 GEAIGNYY and CDR2 EKD. The trim removed 3 bases at V and 1 base at J, leaving 9 bases unmatched. CDR3 length: 16 residues. CDR3 sequence reads: CACDGLGGRSTDKLIF. CDR3 bases: TGTGCCTGTGACGGACTGGGGGGCCGCTCCACCGATAAACTCATCTTT.

This clone was seen more than once but under ten times. TCRdb has a much larger clone's protein, which differs at residue 15 from the translation of this DNA, likely because of a read error; what is shown is the protein translated from the DNA. The chain is built from TRDV2 and TRDJ1, with 8 bases aligning to TRDD3. The V gene's germline CDR1 is GEAIGNYY and CDR2 EKD. The length of the CDR3 is 17 residues. Written as DNA, the CDR3 is TGTGCCTGTGACACGATTGGGGGATCGCAACACACCGATAAACCCATCTTT. It is translated as CACDTIGGSQHTDKPIF.

On this clone itself: The amino acid sequence in TCRdb belongs to a much larger clone and departs from this DNA's translation at residue 13, likely a sequencing read error; the sequence shown is translated from the DNA. The chain combines TRDV2 with TRDJ1, with D maybe TRDD3 (6 bases). Looked up from germline, CDR1 is GEAIGNYY and CDR2 is EKD. This CDR3 has 15 residues. The CDR3 DNA reads as TGTGCCTGTGACGCCTGGGGACCCGCGACCGATAAACCCATCTTT. It yields the protein CACDAWGPATDKPIF.

This clone appeared many times. V usage is TRDV2 and J usage is TRDJ3, with 12 nucleotides matching TRDD3. The CDR3 length is 25 residues. Germline CDR1 GEAIGNYY, CDR2 EKD. With V trimmed by 4 bases and J by 0 bases, 24 bases remained unmatched. CDR3 in amino acids: CACDTLPTKASGGYGSSWDTRQMFF. Written as DNA, the CDR3 is TGTGCCTGTGATACCCTGCCTACGAAAGCCTCTGGGGGATACGGAAGCTCCTGGGACACCCGACAGATGTTTTTC.

This clone was detected only a few times. A much larger clone differs by one base, so this may be a read error. Other nucleotide sequences from this sample produce the same CDR3. The chain is built from TRDV2 and TRDJ1; 8 nucleotides line up with TRDD3. Trimming took 1 base from V and 2 from J; bases not matched to a gene: 17. CDR1 is GEAIGNYY, CDR2 EKD, per germline. The CDR3 has 19 amino acids. The CDR3 DNA reads as TGTGCCTGTGACACGGTGGGGTTGGGGGATTCCCCGGGGACCGATAAACTCATCTTT. It encodes CACDTVGLGDSPGTDKLIF.

As for this clone: A read error is possible here, since a much larger clone lies one base away. This sample also contains other DNA sequences that code for the same CDR3. In nucleotides, the CDR3 is TGTGCCTGCGACGACCTACAACACACCGATAAACTCATCTTT. Protein product: CACDDLQHTDKLIF. The V and J genes are TRDV2 and TRDJ1, with a possible D match to TRDD2 (5 bases). The CDR3 loop spans 14 amino acids. The V and J ends lost 7 bases and 0 bases respectively, with 14 bases between them. Germline V CDR1 and CDR2: GEAIGNYY, EKD.

The chain combines TRDV2 with TRDJ1; D uncertain. The CDR3 contains 18 residues. Trimming removed 0 bases from V and 1 base from J, with 20 bases in between. Germline V gene sequence: CDR1 GEAIGNYY, CDR2 EKD. The CDR3 region is CACDTVGAPLYTTDKLIF. The CDR3 nucleotides read TGTGCCTGTGACACCGTGGGAGCCCCTTTATACACCACCGATAAACTCATCTTT.

This clone was observed at least ten times. Here the CDR3 DNA reads TGTGCCTGTGACACGCTGGGGGCCACAGGGGCCGATAAACTCATCTTT. It is translated as CACDTLGATGADKLIF. This chain uses TRDV2 with TRDJ1; TRDD3 matches at 7 bases. The CDR3 length is 16 residues. V lost 1 base to trimming and J lost 3 bases; unmatched junction nucleotides: 10. CDR1 and CDR2 (germline): GEAIGNYY, EKD.

This clone occurred many times. V usage is TRDV2 and J usage is TRDJ1, with 8 bases aligning to TRDD3. V trimming: 1 base; J trimming: 0 bases; junction bases outside the gene matches: 12. This CDR3 region has 18 residues. The germline V gene has CDR1 GEAIGNYY and CDR2 EKD. The CDR3 DNA follows: TGTGCCTGTGACACGCTCAGTACTGGGGGGACGTACACCGATAAACTCATCTTT. This translates into CACDTLSTGGTYTDKLIF.

With regard to this clone: The sample carries other DNA sequences with the same CDR3. The chain couples TRDV2 to TRDJ1; 12 positions match TRDD3. Trimming removed 0 bases from V and 2 bases from J; junction bases left unmatched: 6. Germline V gene lookup returns CDR1 GEAIGNYY and CDR2 EKD. The CDR3 runs to 17 residues. The DNA for the CDR3 is TGTGCCTGTGACACCGTCGGACTGGGGGATACAACCGATAAACTCATCTTT. Protein: CACDTVGLGDTTDKLIF.

By share, this clone counts as medium-sized. This chain uses TRDV2 with TRDJ3, with 9 bases matching TRDD3. Germline assignment: CDR1 GEAIGNYY and CDR2 EKD. The CDR3 is made up of 21 amino acids. V dropped 3 bases and J dropped 0; count of bases not matched to a gene: 14. CDR3 sequence: CACDPPGTGGTSSWDTRQMFF. CDR3 nucleotide sequence: TGTGCCTGTGACCCACCGGGGACTGGGGGAACTAGCTCCTGGGACACCCGACAGATGTTTTTC.

This clone was recorded a few times. Other DNA variants within this sample encode the same CDR3. The chain couples TRDV2 to TRDJ1, with TRDD3 matching over 13 bases. The V and J ends lost 1 base and 2 bases, in that order; junction bases with no gene match: 3. This CDR3 contains 16 residues. Germline CDR1 GEAIGNYY, CDR2 EKD. CDR3 protein: CACDTLGDTRTDKLIF. The CDR3 bases are TGTGCCTGTGACACACTGGGGGATACGCGAACCGATAAACTCATCTTT.

By sample fraction, this clone is medium-sized. The same CDR3 also results from other DNA sequences found in this sample. The V call is TRDV2, the J call TRDJ1, with 10 bases that match TRDD3. Germline CDR1 reads GEAIGNYY; CDR2 reads EKD. Trimming took 2 bases from V and 2 from J; bases not matched to a gene: 7. This CDR3 is 16 amino acids long. CDR3 region: CACDRLGDGETDKLIF. The CDR3 nucleotides read TGTGCCTGTGACAGACTGGGGGATGGAGAAACCGATAAACTCATCTTT.

Comments on this clone: Translating this DNA gives a protein that differs at residue 13 from the TCRdb one, which belongs to a much larger clone; a read error is likely, and the protein shown is this translation. The V and J genes are TRDV2 and TRDJ1, with TRDD3 matching 8 bases. This CDR3 contains 17 residues. Per the germline V gene, CDR1 is GEAIGNYY and CDR2 is EKD. The CDR3 DNA reads as TGTGCCTGTGATCTACTATCTGGGGGACCCTACACCGAAAAACTCATCTTT. This sequence encodes CACDLLSGGPYTEKLIF.

This clone was detected many times. Other DNA sequences within the sample encode an identical CDR3. The rearrangement joins TRDV2 to TRDJ1, with D perhaps TRDD3 (6 bases). From germline, CDR1 is GEAIGNYY and CDR2 EKD. V was shortened by 3 bases and J by 0 bases, with 19 bases between the two germline ends. This CDR3 is 17 amino acids long. The DNA of the CDR3 is TGTGCCTGTGACTCTTTAACTGGGTATGCGTACACCGATAAACTCATCTTT. Amino acid sequence: CACDSLTGYAYTDKLIF.